The sequence of this T cell receptor beta chain was determined in a study of T cells in localized non-small cell lung cancer. Germline CDR1 is KGHSH and CDR2 is LQKENI. The CDR3 extends over 13 amino acids. V was shortened by 4 bases and J by 1 base, with 7 bases between the two germline ends. Profiled with immunoSEQ multiplex PCR; TCRdb holds only in-frame clones, not every one. The table shows around 2,000 clones, with roughly 20% occurring only once. Broader study findings: Adjacent uninvolved lung tissue had the highest T cell clonality, exceeding tumor. A median around 57 of the top 100 tumor clones appeared in adjacent lung. Sequencing, confined to only one tumor region, leaves heterogeneity possible.

A remark on this clone: Its cognate antigen is unknown.

This sequence joins TRBV18 and TRBJ1-2, with D uncertain. The source of this sequence is a male donor at least 60 years old with stage I lung adenocarcinoma. Source: lung tumor tissue, taken before any cancer treatment. The CDR3: CASSRQINYGYTF. CDR3 bases: TGTGCCAGCTCACGGCAGATTAACTATGGCTACACCTTC.